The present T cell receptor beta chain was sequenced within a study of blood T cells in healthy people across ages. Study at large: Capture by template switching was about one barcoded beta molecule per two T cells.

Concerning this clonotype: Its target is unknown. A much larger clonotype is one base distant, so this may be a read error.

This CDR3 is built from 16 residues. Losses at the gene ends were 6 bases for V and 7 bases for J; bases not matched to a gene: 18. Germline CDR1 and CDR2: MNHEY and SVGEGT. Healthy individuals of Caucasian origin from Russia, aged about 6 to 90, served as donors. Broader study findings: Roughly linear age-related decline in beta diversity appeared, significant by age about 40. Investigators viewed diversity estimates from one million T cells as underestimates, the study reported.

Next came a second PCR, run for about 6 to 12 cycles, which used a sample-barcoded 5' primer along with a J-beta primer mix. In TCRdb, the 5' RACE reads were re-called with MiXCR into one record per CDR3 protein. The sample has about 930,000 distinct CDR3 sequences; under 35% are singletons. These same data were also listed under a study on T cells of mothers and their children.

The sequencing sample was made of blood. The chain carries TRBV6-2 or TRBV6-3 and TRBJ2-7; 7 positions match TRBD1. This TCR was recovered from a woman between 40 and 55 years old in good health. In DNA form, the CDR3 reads TGTGCCAGCAGATCTCCTACCGGGACAGTCTACAATGAGCAGTACTTC. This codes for CASRSPTGTVYNEQYF.